Given below is one T cell receptor beta chain in context. The data are from a study of blood T cell repertoires in COVID-19. CDR1 and CDR2 (germline): SGHAT, FQNNGV. The CDR3 spans 14 residues. Trimming shortened V by 5 bases and J by 5 bases, and 15 bases separated the two germline ends. Methods used by the authors: Reference gene primer amplification gave nucleated cell count estimates. Sequenced by immunoSEQ multiplex PCR; TCRdb stores in-frame clones only, minus some. The DNA gave D and trimming, while V, J and clone size come from that table. The table has around 140,000 clones, around 88% seen once.

The sequence was collected from a human donor in a cohort sampled during active COVID-19. The gene calls are TRBV11-2 and TRBJ1-1; D perhaps matches TRBD1 (6 bases). The sequencing sample was made of peripheral blood. The CDR3 is CASSVYRDGTEAFF. CDR3 nucleotide sequence: TGTGCCAGCAGCGTCTACAGGGATGGTACTGAAGCTTTCTTT.